What follows is one T cell receptor (beta chain) and its context. The antigen remains undetermined. CDR1 and CDR2 (germline): MDHEN, SYDVKM. The CDR3 spans 17 residues. V dropped 3 bases and J dropped 1 base, with 18 bases sitting between them. In the PCR, 60 Vbeta and 13 Jbeta primers were used. Sequencing used immunoSEQ multiplex PCR; TCRdb keeps in-frame clones, though not all of them. The table includes approximately 160,000 clones, about three fifths detected once. The data were obtained in a study of cytomegalovirus exposure and HLA in healthy donors. Study information: An earlier analysis identified 120 million or so unique TCR beta sequences in 150 million to 200 million T cells.

Findings and caveats of the study: Another analysis was done later, and it associated 16,951 TCR beta sequences with HLA alleles at 0.05 false discovery rate. Only CMV serostatus was available as immune exposure information. There were 150 or so TCR beta chains listed as cytomegalovirus-associated.

This clonotype was sampled from a woman in her 30s in good health and CMV-seropositive. The V and J genes are TRBV28 and TRBJ1-1; D remains ambiguous. Sequencing was performed on PBMCs. The CDR3 reads CASSFARREGANTEAFF. The CDR3 DNA follows: TGTGCCAGCAGTTTTGCGCGTAGGGAGGGAGCGAACACTGAAGCTTTCTTT.